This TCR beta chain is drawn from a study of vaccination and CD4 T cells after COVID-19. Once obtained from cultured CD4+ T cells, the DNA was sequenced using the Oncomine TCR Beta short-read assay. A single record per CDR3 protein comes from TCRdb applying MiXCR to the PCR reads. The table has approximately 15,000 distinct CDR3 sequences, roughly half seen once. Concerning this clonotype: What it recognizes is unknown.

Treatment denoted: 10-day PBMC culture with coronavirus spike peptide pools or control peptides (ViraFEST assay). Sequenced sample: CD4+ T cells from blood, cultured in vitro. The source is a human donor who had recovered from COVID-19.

The CDR3 region has the DNA TGTGCCAGCAGCCCCCGGGACAGTGCGGGAGCTAACTATGGCTACACCTTC. It translates to CASSPRDSAGANYGYTF. The chain links TRBV5-5 to TRBJ1-2, with 7 bases fitting TRBD1. CDR1 is SGHKS, CDR2 YYEKEE, per germline (reference sequence). The CDR3 is made up of 17 amino acids. V shed 4 bases, J shed 0 bases, and the junction held 12 bases outside the gene matches.